Below, 19 T cell receptor beta chains from the same sample are listed, as sequenced in a study of OX40 agonist ivuxolimab in advanced cancers. Sequencing was performed with immunoSEQ multiplex PCR; in TCRdb, only in-frame clones are kept and a portion is missing. The sample yields 60,000 to 70,000 clones, approximately 80% seen once. Sequencing was performed on CD4+ or CD8+ T cells sorted from blood, taken in a trial of the OX40 agonist ivuxolimab. All receptors come from an adult with an advanced solid tumor such as melanoma, head and neck, liver or kidney cancer.

The gene calls are TRBV7-8 and TRBJ1-2; D is unresolved. Trimming pared 2 bases from V and 9 bases from J, leaving 16 bases between. Germline V gene data show CDR1 as SGHVS and CDR2 as FQNEAQ. This CDR3 region has 14 residues. The CDR3 is CASSLPPRAARYTF. CDR3 bases: TGTGCCAGCAGCTTACCGCCCCGGGCAGCGCGCTACACCTTC.

This clone is a singleton in its sample. V is TRBV4-1 and J is TRBJ2-1; D remains ambiguous. The V end lost 1 base, the J end lost 5 bases, and 6 bases lay between the germline ends. This CDR3 is 13 amino acids long. Germline values: CDR1 MGHRA, CDR2 YSYEKL. CDR3 DNA sequence: TGCGCCAGCAGCCAAGTAAAAAACAATGAGCAGTTCTTC. This encodes CASSQVKNNEQFF.

The chain is built from TRBV2 and TRBJ2-1; 14 bases map to TRBD2. Per germline, CDR1 SNHLY and CDR2 FYNNEI. The CDR3 totals 14 residues. V trimming: 8 bases; J trimming: 8 bases; junction bases outside the gene matches: 5. The CDR3 DNA follows: TGTGCCAGCGTAAGACTAGCGGGGGGGGATGAGCAGTTCTTC. Translation gives CASVRLAGGDEQFF.

The CDR3 loop reads CASSLFRAGDSANEQFF. The CDR3 DNA follows: TGTGCCAGCAGCCTGTTTCGGGCTGGGGATTCCGCCAATGAGCAGTTCTTC. The chain employs TRBV7-9 and TRBJ2-1; D gene uncertain. Germline V CDR1 and CDR2: SEHNR, FQNEAQ (reference sequence). This CDR3 is 17 amino acids long. Deletions cut 5 bases from V and 6 bases from J, with 23 bases between.

The genes are TRBV5-1 and TRBJ2-5; the match to TRBD2 covers 11 bases. From germline, CDR1 is SGHRS and CDR2 YFSETQ. Trimming at V came to 4 bases and at J to 2 bases, leaving 4 bases not matched to a gene. CDR3 length: 15 residues. CDR3 loop: CASSDRLAGQETQYF. The CDR3, as DNA: TGCGCCAGCAGCGACCGACTAGCGGGACAAGAGACCCAGTACTTC.

With regard to this clone: Different DNA sequences within this sample yield the same CDR3. The V gene is TRBV6-5, the J gene TRBJ2-7, with D possibly TRBD1 on 5 matching bases. Trimming cost V 5 bases and J 6 bases, with 8 bases left between them. CDR1 is MNHEY, CDR2 SVGAGI, per germline. This CDR3 has 11 residues. The CDR3 DNA sequence: TGTGCCAGCAGTAGGCAGGGCGAGCAGTACTTC. It specifies CASSRQGEQYF.

Note on this clone: Germline is not matched at one junction end, which may reflect a read error. V usage is TRBV5-3 and J usage is TRBJ2-7; tentative D call: TRBD2 (6 bases). TRBV5-3 is an ORF, and what it does is uncertain. This CDR3 is 14 amino acids long. The CDR3 coding sequence is TGTGCCAGCAGCTCCATAGCGGTTCCCTACGAGCAGTACTTC. This encodes CASSSIAVPYEQYF.

The chain couples TRBV30 to TRBJ2-3, with 7 positions matching TRBD2. Per the germline V gene, CDR1 is GTSNPN and CDR2 is SVGIG (reference sequence). There are 17 residues in the CDR3. Trimming took 1 base from V and 0 from J; bases not matched to a gene: 10. The CDR3 here is CAWSASGLNPSTDTQYF. Written as DNA, the CDR3 is TGTGCCTGGAGTGCCTCGGGACTAAATCCTAGCACAGATACGCAGTATTTT.

The chain is built from TRBV15 and TRBJ2-1, with 8 bases aligning to TRBD1. This CDR3 has 14 residues. V trimming: 7 bases; J trimming: 5 bases; junction bases outside the gene matches: 7. Germline V gives CDR1 LNHNV, CDR2 YYDKDF (reference sequence). Here the CDR3 DNA reads TGTGCCACCACGACTACAGGGGGACACAATGAGCAGTTCTTC. The encoded protein is CATTTTGGHNEQFF.

This clone was detected a few times. The chain is built from TRBV2 and TRBJ1-6, with TRBD1 identical over 9 bases. The ends lost 8 bases at V and 7 bases at J; junction bases unmatched: 6. This CDR3 is built from 14 residues. Germline CDR1 SNHLY, CDR2 FYNNEI. The CDR3 here is CASRRDRVNSPLHF. In DNA form, the CDR3 reads TGTGCCAGCCGCCGGGACAGGGTCAATTCACCCCTCCACTTT.

The chain employs TRBV6-5 and TRBJ2-7; D call uncertain. Trimming took 6 bases from V and 1 from J, leaving 13 bases between them. Germline CDR1 is MNHEY and CDR2 is SVGAGI. The CDR3 extends over 14 amino acids. For the CDR3, the DNA is TGTGCCAGCAGCGAAGTGAGTTTGTCCTACGAGCAGTACTTC. Its protein product is CASSEVSLSYEQYF.

This chain connects TRBV7-6 to TRBJ2-1; 11 bases are shared with TRBD2. The CDR3 runs 14 residues. The ends lost 1 base at V and 10 bases at J; junction bases unmatched: 3. Germline V CDR1 and CDR2: SGHVS, FNYEAQ. The CDR3 reads CASSLGLAGGEQFF. The CDR3 nucleotides are TGTGCCAGCAGCTTAGGGCTAGCGGGAGGCGAGCAGTTCTTC.

This clone is categorized as medium-sized. The CDR3 sequence is CASSLQGQGGYTF. CDR3 bases: TGTGCCAGCAGCTTACAGGGGCAGGGTGGCTACACCTTC. V is TRBV28 and J is TRBJ1-2; 7 positions agree with TRBD1. This CDR3 is 13 amino acids long. V lost 6 bases and J lost 7; bases outside the gene matches: 8. CDR1 is MDHEN, CDR2 SYDVKM, per germline.

V usage is TRBV7-9 and J usage is TRBJ2-3; D is ambiguous. Germline loops: CDR1 SEHNR, CDR2 FQNEAQ (reference sequence). The CDR3 length is 16 residues. V was cut by 4 bases and J by 1 base, with 15 bases left in between. CDR3 region: CASSSNPGRGTDTQYF. The CDR3 nucleotides are TGTGCCAGCAGCTCGAACCCAGGACGAGGCACAGATACGCAGTATTTT. Full variable domain (remainder filled in from reference TRBV7-9 and TRBJ2-3): DTGVSQNPRHKITKRGQNVTFRCDPISEHNRLYWYRQTLGQGPEFLTYFQNEAQLEKSRLLSDRFSAERPKGSFSTLEIQRTEQGDSAMYLCASSSNPGRGTDTQYFGPGTRLTVL.

The chain is built from TRBV27 and TRBJ2-1; D is possibly TRBD1 or TRBD2 (5 bases each). Germline values: CDR1 MNHEY, CDR2 SMNVEV (reference sequence). V was clipped by 0 bases and J by 12 bases, with 12 bases between them. The CDR3 is made up of 13 amino acids. CDR3 sequence reads: CASSLSGSGTQFF. CDR3 coding DNA: TGTGCCAGCAGTTTATCGGGTTCCGGGACGCAGTTCTTC.

The chain carries TRBV27 and TRBJ1-2, with 8 bases fitting TRBD1. This CDR3 region has 12 residues. Germline assignment: CDR1 MNHEY and CDR2 SMNVEV (reference sequence). V lost 8 bases and J lost 4; bases outside the gene matches: 3. The CDR3 coding sequence is TGTGCCAGCGGACAGGGCCGCTATGGCTACACCTTC. This gives the protein CASGQGRYGYTF.

In this sample, this clone turned up a few times. The gene calls are TRBV9 and TRBJ1-1, with a weak D call TRBD1 (5 bases). V shed 0 bases and J shed 1 base, with 7 bases lying between them. This CDR3 is built from 14 residues. CDR1 SGDLS and CDR2 YYNGEE come from the germline V gene. CDR3 nucleotides: TGTGCCAGCAGCGTAGCTGGGACGAACACTGAAGCTTTCTTT. Translating it yields CASSVAGTNTEAFF.

The rearrangement joins TRBV19 to TRBJ2-7; 7 bases align to TRBD1. The ends lost 3 bases at V and 1 base at J; junction bases unmatched: 3. Germline CDR1 and CDR2: LNHDA and SQIVND (reference sequence). The CDR3 covers 14 residues. This chain's CDR3 is CASSIGDSSYEQYF. As DNA, the CDR3 is TGTGCCAGTAGTATTGGGGACAGTTCCTACGAGCAGTACTTC.

This clone was detected a few times. The CDR3 reads CASSQGRIGEQYF. DNA of the CDR3: TGTGCCTCATCACAGGGTAGAATCGGCGAGCAGTACTTC. The J gene is TRBJ2-7, the V gene TRBV7-8; D may be TRBD1 (6 bases). V lost 11 bases to trimming and J lost 6 bases, with 20 bases between them. The CDR3 covers 13 residues. Germline CDR1 reads SGHVS; CDR2 reads FQNEAQ.